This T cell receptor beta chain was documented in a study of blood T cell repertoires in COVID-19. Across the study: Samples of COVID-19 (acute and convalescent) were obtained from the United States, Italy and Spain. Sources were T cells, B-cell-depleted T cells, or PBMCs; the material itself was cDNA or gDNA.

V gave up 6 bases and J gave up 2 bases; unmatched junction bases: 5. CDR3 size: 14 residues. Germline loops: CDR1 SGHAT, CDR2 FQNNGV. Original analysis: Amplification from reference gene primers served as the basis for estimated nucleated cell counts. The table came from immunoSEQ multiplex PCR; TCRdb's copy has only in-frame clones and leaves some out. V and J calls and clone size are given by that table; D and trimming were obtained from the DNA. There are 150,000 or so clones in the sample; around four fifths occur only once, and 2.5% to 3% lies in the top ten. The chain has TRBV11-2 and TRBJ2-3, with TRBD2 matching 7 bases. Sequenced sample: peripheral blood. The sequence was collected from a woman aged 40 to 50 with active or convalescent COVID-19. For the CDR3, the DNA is TGTGCCAGCAGGGGCGGACTAGACACAGATACGCAGTATTTT. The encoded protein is CASRGGLDTDTQYF.